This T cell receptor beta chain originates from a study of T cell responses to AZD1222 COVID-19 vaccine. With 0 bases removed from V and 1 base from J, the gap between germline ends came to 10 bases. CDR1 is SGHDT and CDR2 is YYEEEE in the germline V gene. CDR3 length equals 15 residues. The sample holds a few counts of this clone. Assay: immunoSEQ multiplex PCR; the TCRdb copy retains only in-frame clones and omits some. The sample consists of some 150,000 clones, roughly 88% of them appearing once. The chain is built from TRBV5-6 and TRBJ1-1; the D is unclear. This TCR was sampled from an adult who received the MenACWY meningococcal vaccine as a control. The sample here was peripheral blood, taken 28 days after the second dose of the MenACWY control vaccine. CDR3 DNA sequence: TGTGCCAGCAGCTTGGGGGCCTTAGGGAACACTGAAGCTTTCTTT. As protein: CASSLGALGNTEAFF.